Each of the 3 T cell receptor delta chains below was sequenced from the same sample in a study of γδ T cells in repeated Plasmodium falciparum infection. TCRdb reanalyzed the multiplex PCR reads using CATT. In the table there are under 60,000 delta-chain clones, roughly 1.5% of which are singletons. Bulk repertoires came from Vgamma9/Vdelta2+ or Vdelta2-negative gammadelta T cells flow-sorted from PBMC. Sequencing input: gamma-delta T cells from blood. Receptors originate from a pool of human donors (malaria-infected and uninfected, not separated).

Of note for this clone: A far larger clone lies a single base away; this is likely a read error. Other nucleotide sequences in the sample specify the same CDR3. V usage is TRDV3 and J usage is TRDJ1; D gene uncertain. Between the trimmed V and J ends, which lost 2 bases and 0 bases, there was a span of 13 bases. CDR1 and CDR2 (germline): TVYSNPD, GDNSRS (reference sequence). The CDR3 has 14 amino acids. CDR3 DNA sequence: TGTGCCTTTTTTGTCCCGTGTTACACCGATAAACTCATCTTT. It encodes CAFFVPCYTDKLIF.

In the case of this clone: At the DNA level, this CDR3 is encoded by other sequences in the same sample as well. The chain recombines TRDV1 with TRDJ1; 8 bases are shared with TRDD3. No J gene was available from TCRdb, and it was assigned here by a germline match of the DNA. This CDR3 contains 20 residues. The V and J ends lost 3 bases and 0 bases, in that order; junction bases with no gene match: 18. Per the germline V gene, CDR1 is TSWWSYY and CDR2 is QGS. Here the CDR3 DNA reads TGTGCTCTTGGGGACCCCGCCTTTCCCGAACTGGGGGGTTACACCGATAAACTCATCTTT. It encodes CALGDPAFPELGGYTDKLIF.

This clone was detected a few times. This likely traces to a read error, being one base from a far larger clone. The sample contains more than one DNA sequence encoding this CDR3. This chain uses TRDV2 with TRDJ3; 7 bases map to TRDD3. TCRdb records no J gene; here it was assigned by comparing the DNA to germline. J gave up 2 bases and V 2 bases, and 17 bases lay outside the gene matches. CDR1 is GEAIGNYY and CDR2 is EKD in the germline V gene. The CDR3 spans 21 residues. CDR3 in amino acids: CACDKRSWGFLKTWDTRQMFF. As DNA, the CDR3 is TGTGCCTGTGACAAGAGGAGCTGGGGGTTCCTCAAGACCTGGGACACCCGACAGATGTTTTTC.